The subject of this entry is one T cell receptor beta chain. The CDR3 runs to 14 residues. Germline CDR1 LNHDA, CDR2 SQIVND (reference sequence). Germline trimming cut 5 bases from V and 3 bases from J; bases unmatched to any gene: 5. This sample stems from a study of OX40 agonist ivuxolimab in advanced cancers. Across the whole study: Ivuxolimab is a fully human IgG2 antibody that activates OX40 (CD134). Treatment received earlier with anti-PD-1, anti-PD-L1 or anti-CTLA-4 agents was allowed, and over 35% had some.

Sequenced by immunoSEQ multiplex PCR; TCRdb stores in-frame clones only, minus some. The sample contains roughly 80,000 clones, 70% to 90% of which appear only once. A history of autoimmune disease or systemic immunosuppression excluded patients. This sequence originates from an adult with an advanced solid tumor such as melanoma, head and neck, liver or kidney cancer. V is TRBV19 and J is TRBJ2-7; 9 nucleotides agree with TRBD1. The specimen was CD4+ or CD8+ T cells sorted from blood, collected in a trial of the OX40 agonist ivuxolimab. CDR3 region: CASSRGTGRYEQYF. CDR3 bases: TGTGCCAGTAGTCGTGGGACAGGGCGCTACGAGCAGTACTTC. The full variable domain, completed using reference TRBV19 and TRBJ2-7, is DGGITQSPKYLFRKEGQNVTLSCEQNLNHDAMYWYRQDPGQGLRLIYYSQIVNDFQKGDIAEGYSVSREKKESFPLTVTSAQKNPTAFYLCASSRGTGRYEQYFGPGTRLTVT.